This T cell receptor (beta chain) comes out of a study of shared clonotypes between healthy human individuals. This CDR3 has 14 residues. Germline-derived CDR1 and CDR2 are SGHRS and YFSETQ. V gave up 4 bases and J gave up 4 bases; unmatched junction bases: 4. Sequencing was performed on unsorted PBMC DNA using ten immunoSEQ deep assay plates. Method: immunoSEQ multiplex PCR; TCRdb's copy keeps in-frame clones and lacks some. The repertoire has 470,000 or so clones, 65% to 85% of them found once; the top ten carry more than 9.5%. Genomic DNA came from 90 million or so PBMCs in unsorted samples. V usage is TRBV5-1 and J usage is TRBJ1-4, with 7 bases lining up with TRBD1. This clonotype was obtained from a woman aged 35 to 49 in good health. Some clones in this sample may be carry-over from other donors' samples. The sequencing sample was made of PBMCs. The CDR3 protein is CASSLTGINEKLFF. In DNA form, the CDR3 reads TGCGCCAGCAGCCTGACAGGGATTAATGAAAAACTGTTTTTT.